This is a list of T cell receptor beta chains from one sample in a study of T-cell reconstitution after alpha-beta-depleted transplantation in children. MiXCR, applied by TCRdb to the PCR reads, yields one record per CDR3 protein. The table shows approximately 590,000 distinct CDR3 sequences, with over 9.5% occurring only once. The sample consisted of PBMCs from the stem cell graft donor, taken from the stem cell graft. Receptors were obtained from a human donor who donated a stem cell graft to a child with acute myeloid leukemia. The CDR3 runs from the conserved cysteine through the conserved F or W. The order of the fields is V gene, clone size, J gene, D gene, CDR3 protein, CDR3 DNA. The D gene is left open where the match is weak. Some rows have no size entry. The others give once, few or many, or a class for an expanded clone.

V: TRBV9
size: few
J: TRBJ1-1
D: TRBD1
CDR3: CASSVADRVSAEAFF
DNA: TGTGCCAGCAGCGTCGCAGACAGGGTTTCGGCTGAAGCTTTCTTT

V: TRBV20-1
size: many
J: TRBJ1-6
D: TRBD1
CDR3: CSAPPVTGVNSPLHF
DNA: TGCAGTGCTCCTCCTGTGACAGGGGTCAATTCACCCCTCCACTTT

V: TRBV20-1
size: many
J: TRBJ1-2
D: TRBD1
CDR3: CSARGQGEGYTF
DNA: TGCAGTGCTAGGGGACAGGGGGAAGGCTACACCTTC

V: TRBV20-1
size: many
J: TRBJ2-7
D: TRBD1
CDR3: CSARDPGQGDYNEQYF
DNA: TGCAGTGCTAGAGACCCCGGACAGGGAGATTACAACGAGCAGTACTTC

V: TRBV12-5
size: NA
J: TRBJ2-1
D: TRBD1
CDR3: CASGLSPGQGYHEQFF
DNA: TGTGCTAGTGGTTTGTCGCCGGGACAGGGTTACCATGAGCAGTTCTTC

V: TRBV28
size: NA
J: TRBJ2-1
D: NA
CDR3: CASSLQDRSYNEQFF
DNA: TGTGCCAGCAGTTTACAGGACCGATCCTACAATGAGCAGTTCTTC

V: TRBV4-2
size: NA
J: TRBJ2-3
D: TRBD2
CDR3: CASSRRKGGAGGGIADTQYF
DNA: TGTGCCAGCAGTCGTCGAAAGGGGGGAGCGGGAGGCGGGATTGCAGATACGCAGTATTTT

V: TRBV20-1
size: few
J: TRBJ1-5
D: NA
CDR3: CSARDFRTVNQPQHF
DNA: TGCAGTGCTAGAGATTTTCGGACAGTGAATCAGCCCCAGCATTTT

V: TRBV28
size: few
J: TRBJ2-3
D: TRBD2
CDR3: CASSSGSLPDTQYF
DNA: TGTGCCAGCAGTAGCGGGAGCCTTCCAGATACGCAGTATTTT

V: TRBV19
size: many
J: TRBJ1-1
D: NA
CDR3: CATPFAGRNTEAFF
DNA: TGTGCCACCCCTTTCGCAGGGAGGAACACTGAAGCTTTCTTT

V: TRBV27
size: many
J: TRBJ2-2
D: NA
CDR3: CASSPTGGELFF
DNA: TGTGCCAGCAGCCCCACGGGCGGGGAGCTGTTTTTT

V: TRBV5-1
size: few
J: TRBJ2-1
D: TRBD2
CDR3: CASRETGTRPNEQFF
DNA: TGCGCCAGCAGGGAAACCGGGACTAGGCCCAATGAGCAGTTCTTC

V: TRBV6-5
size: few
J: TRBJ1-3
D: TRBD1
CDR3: CASSFYRDRATGNTIYF
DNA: TGTGCCAGCAGTTTCTACCGGGACAGGGCTACTGGAAACACCATATATTTT

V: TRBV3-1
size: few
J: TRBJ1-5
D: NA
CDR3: CASSPTVGSNQPQHF
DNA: TGTGCCAGCAGCCCGACCGTGGGAAGCAATCAGCCCCAGCATTTT

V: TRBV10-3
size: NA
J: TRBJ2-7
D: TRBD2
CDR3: CAISGRQAGDSYEQYF
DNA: TGTGCCATCAGTGGGCGTCAAGCGGGAGATTCCTACGAGCAGTACTTC

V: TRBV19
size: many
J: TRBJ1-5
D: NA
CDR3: CASSIEVGRNQPQHF
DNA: TGTGCCAGTAGTATAGAGGTCGGGAGAAATCAGCCCCAGCATTTT

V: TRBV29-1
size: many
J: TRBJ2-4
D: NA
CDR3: CSVQSWGIQYF
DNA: TGCAGCGTGCAGAGCTGGGGCATTCAGTACTTC